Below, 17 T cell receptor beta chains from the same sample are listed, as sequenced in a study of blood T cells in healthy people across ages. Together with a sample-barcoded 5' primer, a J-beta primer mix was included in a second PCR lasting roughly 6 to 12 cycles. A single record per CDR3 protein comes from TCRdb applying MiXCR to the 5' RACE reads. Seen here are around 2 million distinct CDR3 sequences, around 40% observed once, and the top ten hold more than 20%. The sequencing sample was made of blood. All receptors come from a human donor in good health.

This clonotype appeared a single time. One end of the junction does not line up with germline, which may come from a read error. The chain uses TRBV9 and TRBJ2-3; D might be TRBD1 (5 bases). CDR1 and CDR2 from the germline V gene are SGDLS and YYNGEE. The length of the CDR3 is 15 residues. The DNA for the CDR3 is TGTGCCAGCAGCGTTCTAGTTGTGCCCACAGGTACGCAGTATTTT. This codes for CASSVLVVPTGTQYF.

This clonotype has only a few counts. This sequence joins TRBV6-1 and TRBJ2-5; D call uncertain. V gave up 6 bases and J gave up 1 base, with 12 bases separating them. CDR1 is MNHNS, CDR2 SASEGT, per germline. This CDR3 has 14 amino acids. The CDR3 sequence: CASSHPVLQETQYF. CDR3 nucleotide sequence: TGTGCCAGCAGCCACCCAGTACTCCAAGAGACCCAGTACTTC.

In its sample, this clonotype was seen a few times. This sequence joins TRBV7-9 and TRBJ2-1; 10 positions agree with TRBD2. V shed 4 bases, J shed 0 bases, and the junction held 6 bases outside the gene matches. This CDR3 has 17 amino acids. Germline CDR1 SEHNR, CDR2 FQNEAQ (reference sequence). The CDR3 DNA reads TGTGCCAGCAGCTATACTAGCGGGGCTCCCTCCTACAATGAGCAGTTCTTC. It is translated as CASSYTSGAPSYNEQFF.

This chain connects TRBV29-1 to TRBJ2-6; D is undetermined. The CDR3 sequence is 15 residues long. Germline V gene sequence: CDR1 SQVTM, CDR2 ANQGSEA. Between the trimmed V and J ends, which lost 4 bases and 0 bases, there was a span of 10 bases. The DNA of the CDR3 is TGCAGCGTTGGGTCAAGTCGCTCTGGGGCCAACGTCCTGACTTTC. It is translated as CSVGSSRSGANVLTF. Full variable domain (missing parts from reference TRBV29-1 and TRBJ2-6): SAVISQKPSRDICQRGTSLTIQCQVDSQVTMMFWYRQQPGQSLTLIATANQGSEATYESGFVIDKFPISRPNLTFSTLTVSNMSPEDSSIYLCSVGSSRSGANVLTFGAGSRLTVL.

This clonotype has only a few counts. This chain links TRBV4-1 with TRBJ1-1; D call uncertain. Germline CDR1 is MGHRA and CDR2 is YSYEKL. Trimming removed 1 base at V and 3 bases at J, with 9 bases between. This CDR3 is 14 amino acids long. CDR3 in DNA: TGCGCCAGCAGCCAAGTCGACGTATACACTGAAGCTTTCTTT. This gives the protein CASSQVDVYTEAFF.

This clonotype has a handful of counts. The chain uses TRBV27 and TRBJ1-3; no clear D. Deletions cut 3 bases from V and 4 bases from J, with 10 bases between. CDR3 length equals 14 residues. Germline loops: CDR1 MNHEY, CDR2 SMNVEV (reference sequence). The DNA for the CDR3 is TGTGCCAGCAGTTTGGGTCGGATAGGAAACACCATATATTTT. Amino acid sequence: CASSLGRIGNTIYF.

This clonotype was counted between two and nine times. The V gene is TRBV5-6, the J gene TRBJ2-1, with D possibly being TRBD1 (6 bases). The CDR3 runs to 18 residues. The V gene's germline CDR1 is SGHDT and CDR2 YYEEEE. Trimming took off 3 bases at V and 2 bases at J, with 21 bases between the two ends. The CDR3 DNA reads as TGTGCCAGCAGCTACCCTCTCACAAACAGGGAACCCTACAATGAGCAGTTCTTC. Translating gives CASSYPLTNREPYNEQFF.

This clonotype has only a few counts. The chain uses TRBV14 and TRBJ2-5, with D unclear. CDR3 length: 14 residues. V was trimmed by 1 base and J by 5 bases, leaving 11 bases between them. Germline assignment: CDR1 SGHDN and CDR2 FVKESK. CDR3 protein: CASSQVRVQETQYF. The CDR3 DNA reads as TGTGCCAGCAGCCAAGTTCGGGTCCAGGAGACCCAGTACTTC.

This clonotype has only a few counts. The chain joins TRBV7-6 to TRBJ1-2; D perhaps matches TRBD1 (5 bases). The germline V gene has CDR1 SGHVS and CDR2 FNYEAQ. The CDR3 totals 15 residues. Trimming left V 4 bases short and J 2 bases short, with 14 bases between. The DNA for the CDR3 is TGTGCCAGCAGCTCCGGGGACGGCCCAAACTATGGCTACACCTTC. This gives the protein CASSSGDGPNYGYTF.

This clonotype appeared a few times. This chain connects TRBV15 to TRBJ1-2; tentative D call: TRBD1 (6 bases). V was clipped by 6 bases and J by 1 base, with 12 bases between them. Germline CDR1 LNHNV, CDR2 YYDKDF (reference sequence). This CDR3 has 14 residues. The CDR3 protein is CATRPDSYNYGYTF. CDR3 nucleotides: TGTGCCACCAGGCCGGACAGTTATAACTATGGCTACACCTTC.

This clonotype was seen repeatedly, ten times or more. CDR3 residues: CASSRSQSYEQYF. Here the CDR3 DNA reads TGTGCCAGCAGCCGGAGTCAGTCCTACGAGCAGTACTTC. V is TRBV6-6 and J is TRBJ2-7; D uncertain. This CDR3 is built from 13 residues. Germline V CDR1 and CDR2: MNHNY, SVGAGI (reference sequence). Trimming left V 6 bases short and J 1 base short, with 10 bases between.

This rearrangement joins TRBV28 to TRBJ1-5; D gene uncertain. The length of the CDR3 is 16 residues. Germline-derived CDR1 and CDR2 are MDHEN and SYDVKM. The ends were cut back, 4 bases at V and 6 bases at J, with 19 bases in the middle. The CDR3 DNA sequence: TGTGCCAGCAGTTATCCCCCCGGTCGAGTGGGTCAGCCCCAGCATTTT. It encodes CASSYPPGRVGQPQHF.

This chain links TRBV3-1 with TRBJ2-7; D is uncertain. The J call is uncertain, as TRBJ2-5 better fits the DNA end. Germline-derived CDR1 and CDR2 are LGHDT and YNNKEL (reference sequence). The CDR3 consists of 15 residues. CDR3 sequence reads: CASSQDVGRRQTQYF. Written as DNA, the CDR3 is TGTGCCAGCAGCCAAGATGTAGGACGAAGACAGACCCAGTACTTC.

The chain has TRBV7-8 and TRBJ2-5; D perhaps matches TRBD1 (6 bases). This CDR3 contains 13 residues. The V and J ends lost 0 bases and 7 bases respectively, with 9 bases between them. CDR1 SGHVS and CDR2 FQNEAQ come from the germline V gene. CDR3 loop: CASSLAQGATQYF. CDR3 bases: TGTGCCAGCAGCTTAGCACAGGGTGCGACCCAGTACTTC. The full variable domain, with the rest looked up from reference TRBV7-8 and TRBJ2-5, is GAGVSQSPRYKVAKRGQDVALRCDPISGHVSLFWYQQALGQGPEFLTYFQNEAQLDKSGLPSDRFFAERPEGSVSTLKIQRTQQEDSAVYLCASSLAQGATQYFGPGTRLLVL.

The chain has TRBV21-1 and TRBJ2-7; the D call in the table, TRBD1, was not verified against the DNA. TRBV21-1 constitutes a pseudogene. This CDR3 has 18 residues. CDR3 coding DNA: TGTGCCAGCAGCCCCCTAGGGGTAGACAGTGAGAGCTCCTACGAGCAGTACTTC. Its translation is CASSPLGVDSESSYEQYF.

CDR3 nucleotide sequence: TGCGCCAGACTAAAGACTAAGTCGAACCTGGAGACCCAGTACTTC. It is translated as CARLKTKSNLETQYF. The V gene is TRBV5-1, the J gene TRBJ2-7, with D possibly being TRBD2 (5 bases). The DNA end is more similar to TRBJ2-5, so the J call may be wrong. CDR3 length equals 15 residues. CDR1 and CDR2 (germline): SGHRS, YFSETQ.

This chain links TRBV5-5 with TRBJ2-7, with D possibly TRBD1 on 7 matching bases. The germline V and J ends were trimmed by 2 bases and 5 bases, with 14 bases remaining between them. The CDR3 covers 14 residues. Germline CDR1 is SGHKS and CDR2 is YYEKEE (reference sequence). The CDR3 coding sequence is TGTGCCAGCAGCTTCCACAGGGGAGGAGACGAGCAGTACTTC. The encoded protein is CASSFHRGGDEQYF.